This passage covers 4 T cell receptor beta chains from one sample sequenced in a study of regulatory T cells in long-lasting Graves disease. This sample's time point: persistent/refractory GD, antithyroid drugs over 5 years with positive TRAb. The TCR library was made from RNA extracted from PBMCs. Through Arm-PCR of CDR3 regions and iRepertoire HTBI primers, TCR beta libraries were built. One entry per CDR3 protein, called by TCRdb with MiXCR from the multiplex PCR reads. Altogether about 470,000 distinct CDR3 sequences are present, about 22% being singletons, with the ten largest covering around 7%. The source material was peripheral blood mononuclear cells (PBMCs), sampled when the disease was refractory, from a patient treated with antithyroid drugs. These TCRs come from a female donor with Graves disease.

This clonotype appeared a few times. The V call is TRBV3-1, the J call TRBJ2-6, with D possibly matching TRBD2 (6 bases). Germline V gene data show CDR1 as LGHDT and CDR2 as YNNKEL (reference sequence). The length of the CDR3 is 18 residues. V lost 1 base, J lost 1 base, and 14 bases lay in between. DNA for the CDR3: TGTGCCAGCAGCCAAGGAACCTGGGGAGGATCTGGGGCCAACGTCCTGACTTTC. Translating gives CASSQGTWGGSGANVLTF.

The genes are TRBV6-2 or TRBV6-3 and TRBJ2-7, with 7 bases lining up with TRBD2. The CDR3 contains 16 residues. Trimming cost V 6 bases and J 2 bases; bases outside gene matches: 13. Germline V gene data show CDR1 as MNHEY and CDR2 as SVGEGT. The CDR3: CASSRGPASGAYEQYF. In nucleotides, the CDR3 is TGTGCCAGCAGCAGAGGCCCCGCTAGCGGCGCCTACGAGCAGTACTTC.

At least ten counts were recorded for this clonotype. The rearrangement links TRBV6-2 or TRBV6-3 to TRBJ2-7; 11 bases are a match to TRBD2. This CDR3 contains 16 residues. Germline loops: CDR1 MNHEY, CDR2 SVGEGT. Trimming cost V 4 bases and J 7 bases; bases outside gene matches: 12. The CDR3 spells CASSSIPGLAAWEQYF. The DNA of the CDR3 is TGTGCCAGCAGTTCAATACCGGGACTAGCGGCCTGGGAGCAGTACTTC.

The rearrangement links TRBV7-9 to TRBJ2-7; D ambiguous. The germline V and J ends were trimmed by 1 base and 7 bases, with 5 bases remaining between them. The V gene's germline CDR1 is SEHNR and CDR2 FQNEAQ (reference sequence). This CDR3 spans 11 amino acids. This CDR3 is CASSLESEQYF. The CDR3 coding sequence is TGTGCCAGCAGCTTAGAATCTGAGCAGTACTTC.